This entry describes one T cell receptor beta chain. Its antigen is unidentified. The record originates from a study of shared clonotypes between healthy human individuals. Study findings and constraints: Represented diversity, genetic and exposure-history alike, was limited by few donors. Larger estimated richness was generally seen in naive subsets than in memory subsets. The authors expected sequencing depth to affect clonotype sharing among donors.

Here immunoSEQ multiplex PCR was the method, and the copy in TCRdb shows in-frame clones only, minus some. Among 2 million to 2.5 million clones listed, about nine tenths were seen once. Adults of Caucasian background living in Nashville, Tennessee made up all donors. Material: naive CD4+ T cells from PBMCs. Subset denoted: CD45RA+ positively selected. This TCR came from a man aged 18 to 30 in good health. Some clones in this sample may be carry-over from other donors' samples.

The CDR3 loop reads CASSPAQGRAMNTEAFF. The CDR3 DNA is TGTGCCAGCAGCCCAGCACAGGGGAGGGCTATGAACACTGAAGCTTTCTTT. The chain has TRBV7-8 and TRBJ1-1, with TRBD1 matching 7 bases. J was trimmed by 0 bases and V by 5 bases; bases with no gene match: 12. This CDR3 is built from 17 residues. The germline V gene encodes CDR1 SGHVS and CDR2 FQNEAQ.